This TCR beta chain emerged from a study of shared T cell receptors in the human thymus. The CDR3 runs to 15 residues. Unmatched junction bases numbered 5, after V lost 2 bases and J lost 11 bases. Germline V gives CDR1 SGHTA, CDR2 FQGTGA. Produced via immunoSEQ multiplex PCR; TCRdb's table is partial and in-frame only. The repertoire has hundreds of thousands of clones, around 87% of them found once; the top ten carry about 0.0094%. The data were also submitted as part of a second study, on human thymus T cells. That work contributes: Thymic and blood repertoires showed apparently biased V and J gene usage.

This receptor was identified in a boy in the first two years of life with a congenital heart defect. Material: thymocytes. The V call is TRBV7-3, the J call TRBJ2-1, with 14 bases that match TRBD2. The DNA of the CDR3 is TGTGCCAGCAGCTTAGGCGGGACTAGCGGGGGTCAGCAGTTCTTC. Its translation is CASSLGGTSGGQQFF.